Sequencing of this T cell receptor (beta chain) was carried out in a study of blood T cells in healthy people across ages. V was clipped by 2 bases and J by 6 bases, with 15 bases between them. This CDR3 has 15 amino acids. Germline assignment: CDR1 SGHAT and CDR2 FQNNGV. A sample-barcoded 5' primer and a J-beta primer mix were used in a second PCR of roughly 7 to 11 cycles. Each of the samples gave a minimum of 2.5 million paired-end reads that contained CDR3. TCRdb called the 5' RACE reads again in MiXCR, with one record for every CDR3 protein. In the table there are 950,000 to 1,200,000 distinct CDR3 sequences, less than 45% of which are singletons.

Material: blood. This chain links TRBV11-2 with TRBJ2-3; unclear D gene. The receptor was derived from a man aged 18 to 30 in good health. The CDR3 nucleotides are TGTGCCAGCAGCTTAACGAGCGTCGGCGGCGATACGCAGTATTTT. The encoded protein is CASSLTSVGGDTQYF.